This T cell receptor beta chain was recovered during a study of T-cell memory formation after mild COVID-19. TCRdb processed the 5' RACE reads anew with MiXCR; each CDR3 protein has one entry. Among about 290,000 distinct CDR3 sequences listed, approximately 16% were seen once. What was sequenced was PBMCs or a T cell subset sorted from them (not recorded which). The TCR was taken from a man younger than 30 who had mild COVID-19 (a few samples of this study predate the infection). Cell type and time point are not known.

CDR3 sequence reads: CASSQGTEGTEAFF. CDR3 coding DNA: TGCGCCAGCAGCCAAGGGACAGAAGGCACTGAAGCTTTCTTT. V gene TRBV5-1 combines with J gene TRBJ1-1, with 7 bases matching TRBD1. The CDR3 has 14 amino acids. J was trimmed by 4 bases and V by 4 bases; bases with no gene match: 7. The V gene's germline CDR1 is SGHRS and CDR2 YFSETQ.